The 10 T cell receptor beta chains presented below share a single source sample, sequenced in a study of shared clonotypes between healthy human individuals. Data came from immunoSEQ multiplex PCR; TCRdb stores just in-frame clones and leaves some out. The repertoire has about 1.5 million clones, roughly 96% of them found once; the top ten carry about 1.2%. The sequencing input was naive CD4+ T cells sorted from blood. Subset indicated: CD45RA+ positively selected. These TCRs come from a man aged 25 to 40 in good health.

The rearrangement links TRBV28 to TRBJ2-5, with no clear D. Trimming took off 2 bases at V and 1 base at J, with 14 bases between the two ends. The V gene's germline CDR1 is MDHEN and CDR2 SYDVKM. The CDR3 is 16 residues long. The CDR3 spells CASSLSPRTLQETQYF. DNA for the CDR3: TGTGCCAGCAGTTTAAGTCCCCGTACCCTCCAAGAGACCCAGTACTTC. The entire variable domain, with the rest obtained from reference TRBV28 and TRBJ2-5, is as follows: DVKVTQSSRYLVKRTGEKVFLECVQDMDHENMFWYRQDPGLGLRLIYFSYDVKMKEKGDIPEGYSVSREKKERFSLILESASTNQTSMYLCASSLSPRTLQETQYFGPGTRLLVL.

This chain links TRBV5-1 with TRBJ2-7; D uncertain. The CDR3 runs 12 residues. Between the trimmed V and J ends, which lost 2 bases and 12 bases, there was a span of 15 bases. Germline V gene data show CDR1 as SGHRS and CDR2 as YFSETQ. CDR3 protein: CASSFGSSDPYF. Here the CDR3 DNA reads TGCGCCAGCAGCTTTGGCAGTTCGGATCCGTACTTC.

This clone was observed once. The chain is built from TRBV18 and TRBJ2-1, with 8 bases that match TRBD2. The CDR3 extends over 16 amino acids. The trim removed 6 bases at V and 8 bases at J, leaving 15 bases unmatched. Germline-derived CDR1 and CDR2 are KGHSH and LQKENI. The CDR3 protein is CASSPAMASGGHEQFF. CDR3 in DNA: TGTGCCAGCTCTCCGGCTATGGCGAGCGGGGGCCATGAGCAGTTCTTC. Using reference TRBV18 and TRBJ2-1 for the parts outside the CDR3, the full variable domain is NAGVMQNPRHLVRRRGQEARLRCSPMKGHSHVYWYRQLPEEGLKFMVYLQKENIIDESGMPKERFSAEFPKEGPSILRIQQVVRGDSAAYFCASSPAMASGGHEQFFGPGTRLTVL.

The J gene is TRBJ2-7, the V gene TRBV28; TRBD2 aligns across 10 bases. In germline, CDR1 is MDHEN, CDR2 SYDVKM. Unmatched junction bases numbered 10, after V lost 6 bases and J lost 2 bases. The CDR3 is 16 amino acids. The CDR3 is CASSVTQGLATYEQYF. For the CDR3, the DNA is TGTGCCAGCAGCGTAACCCAGGGACTAGCGACCTACGAGCAGTACTTC.

This rearrangement joins TRBV18 to TRBJ2-3; TRBD1 matches 10 bases. V shed 6 bases, J shed 2 bases, and the junction held 5 bases outside the gene matches. Germline V gives CDR1 KGHSH, CDR2 LQKENI. The CDR3 consists of 15 residues. This CDR3 is CASSTGTGDTDTQYF. In DNA form, the CDR3 reads TGTGCCAGCTCCACGGGGACAGGGGACACAGATACGCAGTATTTT.

J is TRBJ1-1 and V is TRBV7-9; D ambiguous. The germline CDR1 and CDR2 sequences are SEHNR and FQNEAQ (reference sequence). CDR3 length: 11 residues. The V gene lost 5 bases and the J gene lost 8 bases, with 9 bases spanning the gap. The CDR3 region has the DNA TGTGCCAGCAGCCGTAAATCAGAAGCTTTCTTT. This gives the protein CASSRKSEAFF.

This clone was observed once. The V call is TRBV15, the J call TRBJ2-2, with TRBD1 identical over 7 bases. Germline CDR1 reads LNHNV; CDR2 reads YYDKDF (reference sequence). J was trimmed by 0 bases and V by 1 base; bases with no gene match: 2. The CDR3 runs to 16 residues. The CDR3 region is CATSRGDSTNTGELFF. The DNA for the CDR3 is TGTGCCACCAGCAGAGGGGACAGTACGAACACCGGGGAGCTGTTTTTT.

This clone appeared once. The gene calls are TRBV7-2 and TRBJ2-7, with 8 bases identical to TRBD1. V gave up 6 bases and J gave up 2 bases; unmatched junction bases: 9. The CDR3 runs to 15 residues. CDR1 and CDR2 (germline): SGHTA, FQGNSA. CDR3 region: CASRLDRANTYEQYF. As DNA, the CDR3 is TGTGCCAGCAGATTGGACAGGGCCAATACCTACGAGCAGTACTTC.

This chain joins TRBV28 and TRBJ1-2, with 7 nucleotides matching TRBD1. The germline CDR1 and CDR2 sequences are MDHEN and SYDVKM. CDR3 size: 14 residues. V was pared by 5 bases and J by 7 bases, with 10 bases of the junction left unmatched. CDR3 sequence (DNA): TGTGCCAGCAGTAACACCGGGACAGTACGTGGCTACACCTTC. Encoded protein: CASSNTGTVRGYTF.

This chain links TRBV18 with TRBJ1-3; 8 positions match TRBD1. The CDR3 sequence is 16 residues long. Germline values: CDR1 KGHSH, CDR2 LQKENI. Germline trimming cut 1 base from V and 1 base from J; bases unmatched to any gene: 3. CDR3 protein: CASSPQQGASGNTIYF. The CDR3 nucleotides are TGTGCCAGCTCACCACAGCAGGGGGCATCTGGAAACACCATATATTTT. Combining the CDR3 with reference TRBV18 and TRBJ1-3 gives the whole variable domain NAGVMQNPRHLVRRRGQEARLRCSPMKGHSHVYWYRQLPEEGLKFMVYLQKENIIDESGMPKERFSAEFPKEGPSILRIQQVVRGDSAAYFCASSPQQGASGNTIYFGEGSWLTVV.